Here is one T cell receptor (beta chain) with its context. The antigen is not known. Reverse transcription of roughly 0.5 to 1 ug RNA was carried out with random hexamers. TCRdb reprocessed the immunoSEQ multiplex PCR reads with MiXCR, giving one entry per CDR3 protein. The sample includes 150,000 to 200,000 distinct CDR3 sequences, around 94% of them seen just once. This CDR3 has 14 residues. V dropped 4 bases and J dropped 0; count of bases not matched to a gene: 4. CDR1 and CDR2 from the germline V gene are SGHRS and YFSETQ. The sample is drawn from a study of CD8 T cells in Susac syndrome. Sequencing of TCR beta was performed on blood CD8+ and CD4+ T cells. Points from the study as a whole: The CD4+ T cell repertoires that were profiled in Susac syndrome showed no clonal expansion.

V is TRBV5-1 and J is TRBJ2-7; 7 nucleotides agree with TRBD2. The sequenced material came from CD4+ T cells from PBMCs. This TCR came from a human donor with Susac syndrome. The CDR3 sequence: CASSQAGYSYEQYF. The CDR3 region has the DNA TGCGCCAGCAGCCAAGCGGGGTACTCCTACGAGCAGTACTTC. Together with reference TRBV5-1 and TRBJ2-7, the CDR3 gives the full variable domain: KAGVTQTPRYLIKTRGQQVTLSCSPISGHRSVSWYQQTPGQGLQFLFEYFSETQRNKGNFPGRFSGRQFSNSRSEMNVSTLELGDSALYLCASSQAGYSYEQYFGPGTRLTVT.